This T cell receptor beta chain appears in the sequencing data of a study of patients and donors after allogeneic stem cell transplantation. Germline V gene data show CDR1 as MNHEY and CDR2 as SVGAGI. V lost 6 bases, J lost 2 bases, and 18 bases lay in between. The CDR3 covers 16 residues. Using its own MiXCR run on the RT-PCR reads, TCRdb lists one record per CDR3 protein. Of around 200,000 distinct CDR3 sequences listed, 35% to 45% are singletons. The sequenced material came from blood, either unsorted or a sorted T cell fraction (not recorded which). This rearrangement joins TRBV6-5 to TRBJ2-3; maybe TRBD1 (5 bases). The sequence was obtained from a human donor who was either an allogeneic HSCT recipient or a stem cell or donor lymphocyte infusion donor (not recorded which). It is not recorded whose cells these are; they may come from a transplant donor. The chain's CDR3 is CASSRKGVPYTDTQYF. Written as DNA, the CDR3 is TGTGCCAGCAGCCGAAAAGGGGTGCCCTACACAGATACGCAGTATTTT.